The 9 T cell receptor beta chains given below trace back to one sample, sequenced in a study of CD8 T cells in ankylosing spondylitis (dated by TCRdb to about 2017). The protocol used for the library was 5' RACE. The run used an Illumina HiSeq 2500. TCRdb reworked the public reads: Q25 trimming with fastp, MiXCR clone assembly, productive beta chains retained. Each entry merges the rows of one CDR3 protein and shows their most common DNA and genes. The table for this sample lists 500,000 to 550,000 distinct CDR3 sequences; roughly 12% of them were counted only once. About 6.8% of the sample lies in the top ten. Study-wide conclusions, independent of this receptor: A TCR beta motif made up of eight or nine highly homologous amino acid variants appeared to be characteristic of blood from ankylosing spondylitis patients.

For these receptors, no antigen is known. Sequenced input: blood, either unsorted or a sorted T cell fraction (not recorded which). The receptors originated from a male donor with ankylosing spondylitis.

This clonotype showed up just a few times. This chain connects TRBV10-2 to TRBJ2-7; D is uncertain. The CDR3 sequence is 11 residues long. V lost 5 bases to trimming and J lost 1 base, with 3 bases between them. Looked up from germline, CDR1 is WSHSY and CDR2 is SAAADI. The chain's CDR3 is CASSTSYEQYV. CDR3 DNA: TGCGCCAGCAGTACTTCCTACGAGCAGTACGTC.

This chain joins TRBV5-1 and TRBJ2-1, with TRBD1 matching 8 bases. CDR3 size: 16 residues. Trimming removed 4 bases from V and 0 bases from J; junction bases left unmatched: 6. Germline lookup yields CDR1 SGHRS and CDR2 YFSETQ. In nucleotides, the CDR3 is TGCGCCAGCAGCCTGACAGGGGCAAGCTCCTACAATGAGCAGTTCTTC. This sequence encodes CASSLTGASSYNEQFF. Drawing the rest from reference TRBV5-1 and TRBJ2-1, the complete variable domain is KAGVTQTPRYLIKTRGQQVTLSCSPISGHRSVSWYQQTPGQGLQFLFEYFSETQRNKGNFPGRFSGRQFSNSRSEMNVSTLELGDSALYLCASSLTGASSYNEQFFGPGTRLTVL.

This clonotype was counted ten times or more. V usage is TRBV12-3 or TRBV12-4 and J usage is TRBJ2-3, with 10 bases aligning to TRBD2. The CDR3 has 14 amino acids. J gave up 6 bases and V 3 bases, and 3 bases lay outside the gene matches. The CDR3 nucleotides are TGTGCCAGCAGTTTCCTAGCGGGAGAGGATACGCAGTATTTT. It translates to CASSFLAGEDTQYF.

The CDR3 loop reads CASSRRENEQFF. For the CDR3, the DNA is TGTGCCAGCAGCCGTCGAGAGAATGAGCAGTTCTTC. The chain has TRBV3-1 and TRBJ2-1; D is unresolved. The V end was cut by 4 bases, the J end by 7 bases, with 8 bases between. The CDR3 totals 12 residues. Germline V lookup: CDR1 LGHDT, CDR2 YNNKEL (reference sequence).

The chain couples TRBV20-1 to TRBJ2-1; the D is unclear. V lost 6 bases and J 3 bases, leaving 15 bases between the germline ends. Germline loops: CDR1 DFQATT, CDR2 SNEGSKA (reference sequence). The length of the CDR3 is 14 residues. CDR3 loop: CSAPRDSGYNEQFF. DNA for the CDR3: TGCAGTGCGCCCCGAGACTCCGGCTACAATGAGCAGTTCTTC.

The V gene is TRBV4-1, the J gene TRBJ1-5, with D maybe TRBD1 (6 bases). The germline V gene encodes CDR1 MGHRA and CDR2 YSYEKL. The V and J ends lost 1 base and 3 bases respectively, with 13 bases between them. This CDR3 has 16 amino acids. The CDR3 DNA is TGCGCCAGCAGCCAAGCCTCCCAGGGGAACAATCAGCCCCAGCATTTT. Amino acid sequence: CASSQASQGNNQPQHF.

This clonotype was seen only a few times. The rearrangement links TRBV27 to TRBJ2-5; the D gene is possibly TRBD1 (5 bases). Germline V CDR1 and CDR2: MNHEY, SMNVEV (reference sequence). Trimming left V 3 bases short and J 5 bases short, with 13 bases between. The CDR3 runs 14 residues. The CDR3 DNA sequence: TGTGCCAGCAGTTTCCAGGGTAGTGGTGAGACCCAGTACTTC. It encodes CASSFQGSGETQYF.

Ten or more counts support this clonotype. The chain recombines TRBV14 with TRBJ2-1, with 8 bases matching TRBD2. Germline V gene sequence: CDR1 SGHDN, CDR2 FVKESK. The CDR3 covers 15 residues. V lost 4 bases and J lost 0; bases outside the gene matches: 2. Here the CDR3 reads CASSRGRSSYNEQFF. The DNA of the CDR3 is TGTGCCAGCAGCCGCGGGAGGAGCTCCTACAATGAGCAGTTCTTC.

In its sample, this clonotype was seen many times. V and J are TRBV7-9 and TRBJ1-1; the D is unclear. V lost 2 bases to trimming and J lost 2 bases, with 6 bases between them. This CDR3 comprises 13 residues. Germline CDR1 reads SEHNR; CDR2 reads FQNEAQ (reference sequence). CDR3 in amino acids: CASSLLHNTEAFF. CDR3 bases: TGTGCCAGCAGCTTATTGCACAACACTGAAGCTTTCTTT.